This TCR beta chain was retrieved from a study of blood T cell repertoires in COVID-19. Here immunoSEQ multiplex PCR was the method, and the copy in TCRdb shows in-frame clones only, minus some. The table records roughly 300,000 clones, roughly 80% of them present only once. Patients in Seattle were enrolled during active infection, then followed longitudinally. The germline V gene has CDR1 SGHNT and CDR2 YYREEE (reference sequence). Germline trimming cut 0 bases from V and 4 bases from J; bases unmatched to any gene: 5. This CDR3 contains 16 residues. The chain carries TRBV5-4 and TRBJ2-5; TRBD2 aligns across 11 bases. This TCR came from a human donor with COVID-19, enrolled during active disease. The donor label of this sample is uncertain. What was sequenced was peripheral blood. For the CDR3, the DNA is TGTGCCAGCAGCTTGGGGGGACTAGCGGAGTTAGAGACCCAGTACTTC. This sequence encodes CASSLGGLAELETQYF. Filled out from reference TRBV5-4 and TRBJ2-5, the complete variable domain reads ETGVTQSPTHLIKTRGQQVTLRCSSQSGHNTVSWYQQALGQGPQFIFQYYREEENGRGNFPPRFSGLQFPNYSSELNVNALELDDSALYLCASSLGGLAELETQYFGPGTRLLVL.